Presented here are 11 T cell receptor beta chains from one specimen sequenced in a study of cytomegalovirus exposure and HLA in healthy donors (dated by TCRdb to 2015 to 2018). The method was the immunoSEQ multiplex PCR assay. In its TCRdb copy, this immuneACCESS table keeps in-frame sequences only and misses some clones. Where compared with another copy, unresolved V genes explain less than half of these, and the others have no known cause. The sample table shows more than 150,000 clones, and approximately 88% are seen once. The ten largest make up under 7.5% of the sample. Sample: PBMCs. The receptor set was obtained from a man aged 18 to 30 in good health and CMV-seropositive.

The chain joins TRBV9 to TRBJ2-7; 7 bases are shared with TRBD2. The CDR3 length is 15 residues. J gave up 7 bases and V 4 bases, and 14 bases lay outside the gene matches. The germline gives CDR1 SGDLS, CDR2 YYNGEE. This chain's CDR3 is CASSPVLAGAREQYF. The CDR3 region has the DNA TGTGCCAGCAGCCCCGTCTTGGCGGGAGCCCGGGAGCAGTACTTC.

In this sample, this clone turned up once. The genes are TRBV5-6 and TRBJ2-1; a possible D gene is TRBD2 (6 bases). The germline V gene has CDR1 SGHDT and CDR2 YYEEEE. The CDR3 has 16 residues. V gave up 4 bases and J gave up 7 bases, with 21 bases separating them. The DNA of the CDR3 is TGTGCCAGCAGCGTGGGGGGTGGCGGGATATTAAATGAGCAGTTCTTC. Its protein is CASSVGGGGILNEQFF.

The V and J genes are TRBV9 and TRBJ2-7; D may be TRBD2 (5 bases). Deletions cut 3 bases from V and 5 bases from J, with 21 bases between. The CDR3 length is 16 residues. Germline CDR1 and CDR2: SGDLS and YYNGEE. The CDR3 DNA is TGTGCCAGCAGCGAGCGGCCCCGGGGTGCTGGAAACGAGCAGTACTTC. Protein: CASSERPRGAGNEQYF.

The chain recombines TRBV19 with TRBJ1-5, with TRBD1 matching 8 bases. The V and J ends lost 5 bases and 3 bases, in that order; junction bases with no gene match: 9. Germline values: CDR1 LNHDA, CDR2 SQIVND (reference sequence). This CDR3 has 16 residues. CDR3 sequence reads: CASSPRTGTDNQPQHF. Written as DNA, the CDR3 is TGTGCCAGTAGTCCTCGGACAGGGACTGACAATCAGCCCCAGCATTTT.

This chain joins TRBV30 and TRBJ1-5; 8 bases map to TRBD1. This CDR3 region has 15 residues. The V and J ends lost 3 bases and 4 bases, in that order; junction bases with no gene match: 8. Germline loops: CDR1 GTSNPN, CDR2 SVGIG (reference sequence). Here the CDR3 reads CAWSLTGVWNQPQHF. The CDR3 nucleotides read TGTGCCTGGAGCTTGACAGGGGTGTGGAATCAGCCCCAGCATTTT.

The chain has TRBV5-1 and TRBJ2-7; possibly TRBD1 for D (6 bases). The V gene lost 1 base and the J gene lost 2 bases, with 22 bases spanning the gap. This CDR3 comprises 18 residues. Germline assignment: CDR1 SGHRS and CDR2 YFSETQ. In DNA, the CDR3 is TGCGCCAGCAGCTTGACCGCTATTCGACAGGCTCCCACCTACGAGCAGTACTTC. Its protein is CASSLTAIRQAPTYEQYF.

The chain joins TRBV7-9 to TRBJ1-2, with 9 bases matching TRBD1. In germline, CDR1 is SEHNR, CDR2 FQNEAQ (reference sequence). Trimming cost V 4 bases and J 4 bases; bases outside gene matches: 16. The CDR3 is made up of 18 amino acids. DNA for the CDR3: TGTGCCAGCAGCTCCTTATTGTGGGACAGGGTGTTTGGCTATGGCTACACCTTC. It is translated as CASSSLLWDRVFGYGYTF. Complete variable domain (other parts from reference TRBV7-9 and TRBJ1-2): DTGVSQNPRHKITKRGQNVTFRCDPISEHNRLYWYRQTLGQGPEFLTYFQNEAQLEKSRLLSDRFSAERPKGSFSTLEIQRTEQGDSAMYLCASSSLLWDRVFGYGYTFGSGTRLTVV.

The chain couples TRBV5-1 to TRBJ1-4; D gene unclear. Looked up from germline, CDR1 is SGHRS and CDR2 is YFSETQ. V lost 1 base and J lost 0, with 10 bases in between. The CDR3 contains 16 residues. CDR3 coding DNA: TGCGCCAGCAGCTTGATTCCAGCGGCAACTAATGAAAAACTGTTTTTT. It yields the protein CASSLIPAATNEKLFF.

This clone was seen only a few times. The V and J genes are TRBV6-1 and TRBJ2-2, with D perhaps matching TRBD2 (6 bases). The CDR3 runs 15 residues. From germline, CDR1 is MNHNS and CDR2 SASEGT. V dropped 7 bases and J dropped 0 bases, with 12 bases sitting between them. The CDR3 DNA reads TGTGCCAGCATGGGGGGACGCTCGAACACCGGGGAGCTGTTTTTT. Protein sequence: CASMGGRSNTGELFF.

V gene TRBV9 combines with J gene TRBJ2-1; D is possibly TRBD2 (5 bases). The V end lost 0 bases, the J end lost 2 bases, and 12 bases lay between the germline ends. The length of the CDR3 is 16 residues. Germline CDR1 reads SGDLS; CDR2 reads YYNGEE. DNA for the CDR3: TGTGCCAGCAGCGTAGCAGCGGCTAAAACCTACAATGAGCAGTTCTTC. As protein: CASSVAAAKTYNEQFF.

The chain combines TRBV5-1 with TRBJ1-2; D is perhaps TRBD1 (5 bases). The V gene's germline CDR1 is SGHRS and CDR2 YFSETQ. This CDR3 comprises 12 residues. V lost 5 bases and J lost 1, with 6 bases in between. The CDR3 loop is CASRGDNYGYTF. The CDR3, as DNA: TGCGCCAGCAGAGGGGATAACTATGGCTACACCTTC.